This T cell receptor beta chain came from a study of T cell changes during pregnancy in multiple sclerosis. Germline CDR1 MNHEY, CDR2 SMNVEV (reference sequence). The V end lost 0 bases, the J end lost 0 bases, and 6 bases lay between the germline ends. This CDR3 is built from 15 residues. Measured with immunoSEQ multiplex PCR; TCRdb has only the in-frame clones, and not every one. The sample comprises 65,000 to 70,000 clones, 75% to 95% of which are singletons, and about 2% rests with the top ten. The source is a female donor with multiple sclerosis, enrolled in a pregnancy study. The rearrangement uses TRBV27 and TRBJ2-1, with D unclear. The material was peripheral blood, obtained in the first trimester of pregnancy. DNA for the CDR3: TGTGCCAGCAGTTTATCGAGTTACTCCTACAATGAGCAGTTCTTC. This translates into CASSLSSYSYNEQFF.